This T cell receptor beta chain is from a study of shared clonotypes between healthy human individuals. Study overall: Researchers assigned three CD4 naive, three CD4 memory, two CD8 naive and one CD8 memory plate to each donor.

Between the trimmed V and J ends, which lost 4 bases and 4 bases, there was a span of 13 bases. Germline values: CDR1 SQVTM, CDR2 ANQGSEA. The CDR3 extends over 13 amino acids. Assay: immunoSEQ multiplex PCR; the TCRdb copy retains only in-frame clones and omits some. The sample shows roughly 660,000 clones, about nine tenths of them seen only once. Sequenced material: memory CD8+ T cells from PBMCs. Subset indicated: CD45RO+ cells pooled with CCR7-negative TemRA cells. This chain links TRBV29-1 with TRBJ1-2; tentatively, D is TRBD1 (5 bases). The TCR originated in a man younger than 30 in good health. Some clones in this sample may be carry-over from other donors' samples. The CDR3 sequence is CSVGIREGYGYTF. CDR3 bases: TGCAGCGTTGGGATCAGGGAGGGCTATGGCTACACCTTC.